The 30 T cell receptor beta chains in this list originate from one sample, sequenced in a study of blood T cell repertoires in COVID-19. TCRdb's table, derived via immunoSEQ multiplex PCR, lists solely in-frame clones and lacks some. The table includes 250,000 or so clones, approximately 90% detected once. Material: PBMCs or T cells enriched from blood (not recorded which). These receptors were obtained from a woman aged 25 to 39 with acute COVID-19.

This chain connects TRBV7-2 to TRBJ1-2, with 10 nucleotides matching TRBD1. This CDR3 is 15 amino acids long. In germline, CDR1 is SGHTA, CDR2 FQGNSA. Germline trimming cut 5 bases from V and 4 bases from J; bases unmatched to any gene: 7. This CDR3 is CASSPLGQGSYGYTF. CDR3 nucleotide sequence: TGTGCCAGCAGCCCCCTGGGACAGGGGAGCTATGGCTACACCTTC. Full variable domain (outside the CDR3, taken from reference TRBV7-2 and TRBJ1-2): GAGVSQSPSNKVTEKGKDVELRCDPISGHTALYWYRQSLGQGLEFLIYFQGNSAPDKSGLPSDRFSAERTGGSVSTLTIQRTQQEDSAVYLCASSPLGQGSYGYTFGSGTRLTVV.

The V and J genes are TRBV3-1 (or the pseudogene TRBV3-2) and TRBJ1-1; weak D call: TRBD1 (5 bases). Trimming took 4 bases from V and 1 from J, leaving 16 bases between them. The CDR3 is 16 amino acids. From germline, CDR1 is LGHDT and CDR2 YNNKEL (reference sequence). The CDR3 bases are TGTGCCAGCAGCCCGCCGGGGGTGTGGGAGAACACTGAAGCTTTCTTT. Residues: CASSPPGVWENTEAFF.

This clone appeared a single time. This rearrangement joins TRBV6-5 to TRBJ1-2, with unresolved D. The CDR3 loop spans 11 amino acids. Per the germline V gene, CDR1 is MNHEY and CDR2 is SVGAGI. Trimming removed 5 bases from V and 7 bases from J, with 8 bases in between. CDR3: CASSMGAGYTF. In DNA, the CDR3 is TGTGCCAGCAGTATGGGAGCTGGCTACACCTTC.

The V and J genes are TRBV10-2 and TRBJ2-2, with 12 bases fitting TRBD1. Germline lookup yields CDR1 WSHSY and CDR2 SAAADI. V lost 5 bases, J lost 4 bases, and 2 bases stayed unmatched. This CDR3 has 15 residues. The CDR3 sequence: CASSWGQGATGELFF. The CDR3 bases are TGCGCCAGCAGTTGGGGACAGGGGGCCACCGGGGAGCTGTTTTTT.

This sequence joins TRBV5-1 and TRBJ2-2; D is unclear. Deletions cut 4 bases from V and 0 bases from J, with 7 bases between. Germline assignment: CDR1 SGHRS and CDR2 YFSETQ. The CDR3 runs to 14 residues. The CDR3 sequence: CASSGQSNTGELFF. CDR3 nucleotide sequence: TGCGCCAGCAGCGGCCAGTCGAACACCGGGGAGCTGTTTTTT.

The chain has TRBV19 and TRBJ2-7, with D possibly matching TRBD2 (5 bases). The CDR3 length is 12 residues. V shed 6 bases and J shed 5 bases, with 11 bases lying between them. CDR1 LNHDA and CDR2 SQIVND come from the germline V gene (reference sequence). The CDR3 sequence: CASSPAGNEQYF. The CDR3 DNA is TGTGCCAGTAGCCCGGCGGGTAACGAGCAGTACTTC.

CDR3: CASSVEGQGVYNSPLHF. The CDR3 nucleotides read TGTGCCAGCAGCGTAGAAGGACAGGGAGTTTATAATTCACCCCTCCACTTT. V gene TRBV9 combines with J gene TRBJ1-6, with 8 bases that match TRBD1. In germline, CDR1 is SGDLS, CDR2 YYNGEE. The CDR3 is 17 amino acids. V lost 0 bases to trimming and J lost 4 bases; unmatched junction nucleotides: 6.

CDR3 in DNA: TGTGCCAGCAGCCAGGGCACCGGGACAGCGAGCTCCTACGAGCAGTACTTC. It translates to CASSQGTGTASSYEQYF. The rearrangement uses TRBV4-2 and TRBJ2-7; 7 bases are shared with TRBD1. Germline assignment: CDR1 LGHNA and CDR2 YNFKEQ. The V gene end was trimmed by 3 bases and the J gene end by 0 bases; junction bases not matched to a gene: 11. CDR3 length: 17 amino acids.

This chain connects TRBV27 to TRBJ1-1, with D possibly matching TRBD1 (5 bases). V was cut by 5 bases and J by 0 bases, with 16 bases left in between. Germline V gene sequence: CDR1 MNHEY, CDR2 SMNVEV (reference sequence). This CDR3 has 16 amino acids. The CDR3 sequence: CASSLGHSRLNTEAFF. The CDR3 nucleotides are TGTGCCAGCAGTCTCGGACACTCTCGATTGAACACTGAAGCTTTCTTT.

V is TRBV6-5 and J is TRBJ1-2; TRBD1 matches 8 bases. V shed 0 bases, J shed 3 bases, and the junction held 3 bases outside the gene matches. The CDR3 spans 15 residues. From germline, CDR1 is MNHEY and CDR2 SVGAGI. This chain's CDR3 is CASSYSPTGDYGYTF. CDR3 DNA sequence: TGTGCCAGCAGTTACTCCCCGACAGGGGACTATGGCTACACCTTC.

This chain uses TRBV10-1 with TRBJ2-3, with D perhaps TRBD2 (6 bases). CDR3 length equals 16 residues. Germline assignment: CDR1 WNHNN and CDR2 SYGVQD (reference sequence). V was clipped by 8 bases and J by 0 bases, with 18 bases between them. CDR3: CASSSARDVSTDTQYF. The DNA for the CDR3 is TGCGCCAGCTCTAGCGCGCGGGATGTTAGCACAGATACGCAGTATTTT.

This chain links TRBV7-2 with TRBJ1-4; 7 bases fit TRBD1. The CDR3 totals 16 residues. J was trimmed by 8 bases and V by 3 bases; bases with no gene match: 12. CDR1 is SGHTA and CDR2 is FQGNSA in the germline V gene. In DNA, the CDR3 is TGTGCCAGCAGCTTCTCCCGGGACAGAGGTTACGAAAAACTGTTTTTT. Its translation: CASSFSRDRGYEKLFF.

The J gene is TRBJ1-6, the V gene TRBV14; possible D gene TRBD1, 6 bases. The V end was cut by 6 bases, the J end by 10 bases, with 10 bases between. The CDR3 is made up of 12 amino acids. The germline V gene encodes CDR1 SGHDN and CDR2 FVKESK. CDR3 DNA sequence: TGTGCCAGCAGTGACAGGTCGTCACCCCTCCACTTT. Protein sequence: CASSDRSSPLHF.

This chain joins TRBV10-3 and TRBJ1-1; the match to TRBD1 covers 7 bases. After removal of 5 bases from V and 6 bases from J, the junction contained 12 bases not matched to a gene. Per germline, CDR1 ENHRY and CDR2 SYGVKD. This CDR3 region has 15 residues. The chain's CDR3 is CAISSAPTQGAEAFF. For the CDR3, the DNA is TGTGCCATCAGTTCCGCCCCGACTCAGGGGGCTGAAGCTTTCTTT.

In the case of this clone: This same CDR3 is encoded by further DNA sequences in the sample. The chain employs TRBV30 and TRBJ1-2; D may be TRBD1 (5 bases). CDR1 and CDR2 from the germline V gene are GTSNPN and SVGIG (reference sequence). The CDR3 is 14 residues long. The V gene lost 0 bases and the J gene lost 5 bases, with 13 bases spanning the gap. As DNA, the CDR3 is TGTGCCTGGAGTGTTGGGGGGGGAGGATATGGCTACACCTTC. Protein product: CAWSVGGGGYGYTF. The entire variable domain, with the rest obtained from reference TRBV30 and TRBJ1-2, is as follows: SQTIHQWPATLVQPVGSPLSLECTVEGTSNPNLYWYRQAAGRGLQLLFYSVGIGQISSEVPQNLSASRPQDRQFILSSKKLLLSDSGFYLCAWSVGGGGYGYTFGSGTRLTVV.

The V call is TRBV6-2 or TRBV6-3, the J call TRBJ1-2; a possible D gene is TRBD1 (6 bases). CDR3 length equals 15 residues. V lost 5 bases and J 4 bases, leaving 17 bases between the germline ends. Germline V gives CDR1 MNHEY, CDR2 SVGEGT. CDR3 loop: CASSAQGYNPYGYTF. Here the CDR3 DNA reads TGTGCCAGCAGTGCACAGGGCTACAACCCCTATGGCTACACCTTC.

For this clone: This same CDR3 is encoded by further DNA sequences in the sample. CDR3 residues: CASSYSTGYEQYF. CDR3 DNA: TGTGCCAGCAGTTACTCGACGGGTTACGAGCAGTACTTC. This rearrangement joins TRBV6-5 to TRBJ2-7; no definite D call. Looked up from germline, CDR1 is MNHEY and CDR2 is SVGAGI. Trimming stripped 0 bases from V and 4 bases from J, with 7 bases between. This CDR3 comprises 13 residues.

This clone was found once. V is TRBV11-2 and J is TRBJ2-7; no definite D call. CDR3 size: 13 residues. Trimming removed 2 bases from V and 2 bases from J, with 7 bases in between. CDR1 and CDR2 (germline): SGHAT, FQNNGV. DNA of the CDR3: TGTGCCAGCAGCTTAAGCCTCCCCTACGAGCAGTACTTC. Protein: CASSLSLPYEQYF.

The chain recombines TRBV4-3 with TRBJ1-6, with TRBD1 as a possible D gene (6 bases). The CDR3 contains 18 residues. The germline CDR1 and CDR2 sequences are LGHNA and YSLEER. With 1 base removed from V and 4 bases from J, the gap between germline ends came to 17 bases. CDR3 sequence reads: CASSQAVGQGIYNSPLHF. For the CDR3, the DNA is TGCGCCAGCAGCCAAGCCGTGGGGCAGGGGATATATAATTCACCCCTCCACTTT.

The V gene is TRBV29-1, the J gene TRBJ1-1, with unresolved D. V was pared by 7 bases and J by 1 base, with 10 bases between. This CDR3 contains 12 residues. Germline assignment: CDR1 SQVTM and CDR2 ANQGSEA. For the CDR3, the DNA is TGCAGCGCCCAACAGCAGAACACTGAAGCTTTCTTT. Translation: CSAQQQNTEAFF.

The genes are TRBV7-9 and TRBJ2-5; 7 nucleotides match TRBD1. Germline CDR1 reads SEHNR; CDR2 reads FQNEAQ (reference sequence). Trimming took 1 base from V and 9 from J; bases not matched to a gene: 8. The CDR3 has 14 residues. CDR3 in DNA: TGTGCCAGCAGCTTAGGGCAGGGGGTACTATCCCAGTACTTC. It is translated as CASSLGQGVLSQYF. The whole variable domain, remainder taken from reference TRBV7-9 and TRBJ2-5, is DTGVSQNPRHKITKRGQNVTFRCDPISEHNRLYWYRQTLGQGPEFLTYFQNEAQLEKSRLLSDRFSAERPKGSFSTLEIQRTEQGDSAMYLCASSLGQGVLSQYFGPGTRLLVL.

The chain has TRBV27 and TRBJ1-1, with 9 bases lining up with TRBD1. Per germline, CDR1 MNHEY and CDR2 SMNVEV (reference sequence). The CDR3 extends over 15 amino acids. The J segment lost 4 bases and the V segment lost 0 bases, leaving 3 bases of the junction unmatched. The CDR3 nucleotides are TGTGCCAGCAGTTTATCAACAGGGGGCCTCACTGAAGCTTTCTTT. Its protein product is CASSLSTGGLTEAFF.

The CDR3 DNA reads TGTGCCAGCAGCCAGGGGGCGGAAAAACTGTTTTTT. Translating it yields CASSQGAEKLFF. The J gene is TRBJ1-4, the V gene TRBV3-1 (or the pseudogene TRBV3-2); maybe TRBD1 (6 bases). The germline V gene has CDR1 LGHDT and CDR2 YNNKEL (reference sequence). Trimming removed 3 bases from V and 8 bases from J, with 7 bases in between. This CDR3 spans 12 amino acids.

This chain connects TRBV18 to TRBJ2-1; D possibly corresponds to TRBD1 (5 bases). The CDR3 extends over 13 amino acids. The germline CDR1 and CDR2 sequences are KGHSH and LQKENI. V was pared by 6 bases and J by 5 bases, with 11 bases between. CDR3 amino acids: CASSQGANNEQFF. In DNA, the CDR3 is TGTGCCAGCTCCCAGGGTGCGAACAATGAGCAGTTCTTC. Filled out from reference TRBV18 and TRBJ2-1, the complete variable domain reads NAGVMQNPRHLVRRRGQEARLRCSPMKGHSHVYWYRQLPEEGLKFMVYLQKENIIDESGMPKERFSAEFPKEGPSILRIQQVVRGDSAAYFCASSQGANNEQFFGPGTRLTVL.

The chain links TRBV27 to TRBJ1-2, with D possibly matching TRBD1 (6 bases). The germline CDR1 and CDR2 sequences are MNHEY and SMNVEV (reference sequence). The CDR3 spans 13 residues. Trimming removed 6 bases from V and 4 bases from J, with 12 bases in between. The CDR3 here is CASSPSQGYGYTF. As DNA, the CDR3 is TGTGCCAGCAGCCCGTCACAGGGCTATGGCTACACCTTC.

V is TRBV11-2 and J is TRBJ2-3; the D gene is possibly TRBD1 (5 bases). This CDR3 contains 16 residues. Looked up from germline, CDR1 is SGHAT and CDR2 is FQNNGV. Trimming took off 0 bases at V and 0 bases at J, with 10 bases between the two ends. The CDR3 DNA reads as TGTGCCAGCAGCTTAGATCTGACAGTTAGCACAGATACGCAGTATTTT. It yields the protein CASSLDLTVSTDTQYF.

V is TRBV27 and J is TRBJ1-2; D is unresolved. This CDR3 has 13 residues. Germline V lookup: CDR1 MNHEY, CDR2 SMNVEV (reference sequence). The ends were cut back, 6 bases at V and 8 bases at J, with 16 bases in the middle. CDR3 in DNA: TGTGCCAGCAGCCTATCGCGGACGGGAGGCTACACCTTC. Its protein is CASSLSRTGGYTF.

The chain links TRBV6-1 to TRBJ2-3; 8 positions agree with TRBD2. The germline V gene encodes CDR1 MNHNS and CDR2 SASEGT. The CDR3 runs 15 residues. The ends lost 3 bases at V and 6 bases at J; junction bases unmatched: 8. In nucleotides, the CDR3 is TGTGCCAGCAGTGAGGGGCCGGGGGGGACGGATACGCAGTATTTT. Protein sequence: CASSEGPGGTDTQYF.

This clone appeared once. Here the CDR3 DNA reads TGTGCCAGCAGTTTGTCGGGAAGCCAGCCCCAGCATTTT. Amino acids: CASSLSGSQPQHF. The V and J genes are TRBV27 and TRBJ1-5; D is undetermined. Germline CDR1 MNHEY, CDR2 SMNVEV (reference sequence). Trimming took off 3 bases at V and 7 bases at J, with 10 bases between the two ends. The CDR3 totals 13 residues.

This chain links TRBV5-6 with TRBJ2-2; TRBD1 matches 10 bases. From germline, CDR1 is SGHDT and CDR2 YYEEEE. Germline trimming cut 4 bases from V and 6 bases from J; bases unmatched to any gene: 3. This CDR3 is 14 amino acids long. The CDR3 protein is CASSNDRGPGELFF. The CDR3 DNA reads as TGTGCCAGCAGCAACGACAGGGGGCCCGGGGAGCTGTTTTTT. Combining the CDR3 with reference TRBV5-6 and TRBJ2-2 gives the whole variable domain DAGVTQSPTHLIKTRGQQVTLRCSPKSGHDTVSWYQQALGQGPQFIFQYYEEEERQRGNFPDRFSGHQFPNYSSELNVNALLLGDSALYLCASSNDRGPGELFFGEGSRLTVL.